This T cell receptor beta chain derives from a study of long-term antiretroviral therapy in people with HIV. Study-level findings and limits: After ART, diversity increased yet remained lower than transplant donor controls. Dominance of pre-ART expanded clones persisted, fluctuating and often declining after ART.

To note about this clone: Antigen: not known.

Assay version v3.0 of immunoSEQ was used, and it was run at survey level. Here immunoSEQ multiplex PCR was the method, and the copy in TCRdb shows in-frame clones only, minus some. The table shows fewer than 20,000 clones, with nearly 80% occurring only once. Trimming removed 4 bases from V and 7 bases from J, with 13 bases in between. The CDR3 runs to 14 residues. In germline, CDR1 is MNHEY, CDR2 SVGAGI. The source material was unsorted PBMCs, sampled 0.3 years after starting antiretroviral therapy. The chain employs TRBV6-5 and TRBJ2-2, with D unclear. The receptor was isolated from a woman between 45 and 65 years old with HIV. In DNA form, the CDR3 reads TGTGCCAGCAGTTTCGGACCCACCGACGGGGAGCTGTTTTTT. This codes for CASSFGPTDGELFF.